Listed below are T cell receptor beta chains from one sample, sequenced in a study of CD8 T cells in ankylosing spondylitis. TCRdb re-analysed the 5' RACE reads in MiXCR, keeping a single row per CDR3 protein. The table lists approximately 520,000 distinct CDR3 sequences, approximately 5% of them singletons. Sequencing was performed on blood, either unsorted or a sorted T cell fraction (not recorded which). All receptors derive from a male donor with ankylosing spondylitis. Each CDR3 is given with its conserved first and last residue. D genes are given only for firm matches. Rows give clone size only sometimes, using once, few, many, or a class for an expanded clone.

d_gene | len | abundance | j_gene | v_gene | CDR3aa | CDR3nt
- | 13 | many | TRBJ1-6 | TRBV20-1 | CSASVGGYSPLHF | TGCAGTGCTAGTGTGGGTGGGTATTCACCCCTCCACTTT
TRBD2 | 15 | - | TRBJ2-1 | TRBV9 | CASSAAGDFYNEQFF | TGTGCCAGCAGCGCGGCGGGGGACTTCTACAATGAGCAGTTCTTC
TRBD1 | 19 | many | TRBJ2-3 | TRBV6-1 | CASSALHPRSGGPTDTQYF | TGTGCCAGCAGTGCCCTGCACCCTCGGTCAGGGGGCCCGACAGATACGCAGTATTTT
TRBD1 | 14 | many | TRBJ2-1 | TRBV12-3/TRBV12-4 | CASSLRGPRNEQFF | TGTGCCAGCAGTTTGAGGGGGCCTCGCAATGAGCAGTTCTTC
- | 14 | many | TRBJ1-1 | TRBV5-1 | CASSPTGWNTEAFF | TGCGCCAGCAGCCCGACAGGCTGGAACACTGAAGCTTTCTTT
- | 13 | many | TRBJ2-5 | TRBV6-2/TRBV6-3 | CATTIGQQETQYF | TGTGCCACCACTATCGGACAGCAAGAGACCCAGTACTTC
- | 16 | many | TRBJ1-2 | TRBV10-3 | CAISEPLGKRGYGYTF | TGTGCCATCAGTGAGCCCCTCGGAAAACGGGGCTATGGCTACACCTTC
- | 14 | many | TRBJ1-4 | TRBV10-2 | CASSGGTRFKKLFF | TGCGCCAGCAGTGGCGGGACCAGATTTAAAAAACTGTTTTTT
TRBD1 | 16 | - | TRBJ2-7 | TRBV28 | CASSPPRDRLSYEQYF | TGTGCCAGCAGTCCCCCGCGGGACAGGTTGTCGTACGAGCAGTACTTC
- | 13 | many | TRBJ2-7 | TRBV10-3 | CATSGTDSYEQYF | TGTGCCACCTCCGGGACGGACTCCTACGAGCAGTACTTC
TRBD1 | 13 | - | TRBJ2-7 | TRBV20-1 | CTAQGAPNYEQYF | TGCACTGCTCAGGGGGCTCCGAACTACGAGCAGTACTTC
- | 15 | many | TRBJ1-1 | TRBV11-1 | CASSPLTVLNTEAFF | TGTGCCAGCAGCCCCCTGACGGTCTTGAACACTGAAGCTTTCTTT
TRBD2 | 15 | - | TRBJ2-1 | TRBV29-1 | CSVRVVSGKENEQFF | TGCAGCGTGCGTGTAGTAAGCGGGAAGGAGAATGAGCAGTTCTTC
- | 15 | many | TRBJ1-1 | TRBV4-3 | CASSPDGQTNTEAFF | TGCGCCAGCAGCCCAGATGGACAGACAAACACTGAAGCTTTCTTT
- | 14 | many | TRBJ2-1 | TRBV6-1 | CASSRDLAKHEQFF | TGTGCCAGCAGCCGGGACCTTGCGAAACATGAGCAGTTCTTC
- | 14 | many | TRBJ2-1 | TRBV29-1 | CSVDGLSSYNEQFF | TGCAGCGTTGATGGACTGAGCTCCTACAATGAGCAGTTCTTC
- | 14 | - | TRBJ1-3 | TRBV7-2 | CASSLDHLPNTIYF | TGTGCCAGCAGCTTAGATCACCTTCCCAACACCATATATTTT
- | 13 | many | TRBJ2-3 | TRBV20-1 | CSAWGQNTDTQYF | TGCAGTGCTTGGGGACAAAACACAGATACGCAGTATTTT
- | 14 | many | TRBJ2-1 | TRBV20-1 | CSAIRLVFYNEQFF | TGCAGTGCTATACGACTAGTTTTCTACAATGAGCAGTTCTTC
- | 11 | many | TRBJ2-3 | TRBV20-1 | CSAWTADTQYF | TGCAGTGCTTGGACAGCAGATACGCAGTATTTT
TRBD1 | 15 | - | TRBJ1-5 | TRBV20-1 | CSALPTDRGSQPQHF | TGCAGTGCTCTGCCCACCGACAGGGGATCCCAGCCCCAGCATTTT
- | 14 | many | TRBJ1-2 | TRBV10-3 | CAISDIGGIYGYTF | TGTGCCATCAGTGATATTGGGGGTATCTATGGCTACACCTTC